This T cell receptor beta chain was retrieved from a study of PD-L1 blockade in urothelial cancer. Whole-study context: T cells numbered a median of roughly 150,000 in the blood samples.

Whole-study findings and limits: Those with durable benefit had larger increases in tumor-associated blood clones at 3 weeks.

Repertoires were generated with immunoSEQ multiplex PCR, while TCRdb's copy carries only in-frame clones and drops some. The data show some 79,000 clones, 82% seen once. Patients were living with locally advanced or metastatic urothelial carcinoma. As concerns this clone: Its target is not known.

The germline V gene encodes CDR1 SGHRS and CDR2 YFSETQ. Germline trimming cut 0 bases from V and 4 bases from J; bases unmatched to any gene: 8. The CDR3 spans 16 residues. This clonotype was obtained from a man in his 70s with urothelial cancer. The chain carries TRBV5-1 and TRBJ2-3; TRBD2 matches 7 bases. Here the sequenced sample was PBMCs, taken around atezolizumab (anti-PD-L1) treatment. This CDR3 is CASSLVWEGTADTQYF. CDR3 bases: TGCGCCAGCAGCTTGGTGTGGGAGGGGACCGCAGATACGCAGTATTTT.